These 2 T cell receptor beta chains were all obtained from the same sample, sequenced in a study of cytomegalovirus exposure and HLA in healthy donors. It was with 60 Vbeta and 13 Jbeta primers that the PCR ran. Repertoires were generated with immunoSEQ multiplex PCR, while TCRdb's copy carries only in-frame clones and drops some. Found here are about 120,000 clones, about 62% of them singletons; the top ten hold around 8.8%. Sequenced sample: PBMCs. These receptors originate from a woman in her forties in good health and CMV-seropositive.

The chain joins TRBV10-3 to TRBJ1-5; a weak D match, TRBD1 (6 bases). Trimming removed 0 bases from V and 0 bases from J, with 15 bases in between. The germline V gene has CDR1 ENHRY and CDR2 SYGVKD. This CDR3 spans 18 amino acids. CDR3 sequence reads: CAISESLVRQASNQPQHF. As DNA, the CDR3 is TGTGCCATCAGTGAGTCGTTGGTTAGACAGGCTAGCAATCAGCCCCAGCATTTT.

There are a few counts of this clone. The rearrangement joins TRBV4-1 to TRBJ2-1; TRBD1 is a possible D gene (5 bases). The CDR3 runs to 13 residues. CDR1 and CDR2 (germline): MGHRA, YSYEKL. V shed 0 bases and J shed 12 bases, with 12 bases lying between them. CDR3 sequence: CASSQDLGQMQFF. The CDR3 coding sequence is TGCGCCAGCAGCCAAGATCTGGGGCAGATGCAGTTCTTC.